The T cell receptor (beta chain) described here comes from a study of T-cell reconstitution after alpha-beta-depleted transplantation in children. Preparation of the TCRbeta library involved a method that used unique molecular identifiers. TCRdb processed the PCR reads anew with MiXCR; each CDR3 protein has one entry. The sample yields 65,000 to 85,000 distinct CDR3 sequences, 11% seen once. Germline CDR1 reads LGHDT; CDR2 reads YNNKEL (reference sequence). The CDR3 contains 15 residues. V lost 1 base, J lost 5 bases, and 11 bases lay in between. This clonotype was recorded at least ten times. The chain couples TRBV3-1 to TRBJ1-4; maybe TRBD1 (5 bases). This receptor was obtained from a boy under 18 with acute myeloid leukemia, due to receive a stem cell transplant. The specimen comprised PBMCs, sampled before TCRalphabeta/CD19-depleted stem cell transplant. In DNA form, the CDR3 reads TGTGCCAGCAGCCAAGTGAGGGGCAGCAATGAAAAACTGTTTTTT. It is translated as CASSQVRGSNEKLFF.